The T cell receptor (beta chain) described here comes from a study of blood T cell repertoires in COVID-19. Method: immunoSEQ multiplex PCR; TCRdb's copy keeps in-frame clones and lacks some. The sample has about 210,000 clones, 65% to 90% seen once. The length of the CDR3 is 15 residues. Unmatched junction bases numbered 8, after V lost 4 bases and J lost 4 bases. The germline CDR1 and CDR2 sequences are SGHNT and YENEEA. The V and J genes are TRBV11-3 and TRBJ2-7, with 9 nucleotides matching TRBD1. The specimen was PBMCs or T cells enriched from blood (not recorded which). This receptor was identified in a woman aged 50 to 60 with acute COVID-19. This chain's CDR3 is CASSSRDRVRYEQYF. The CDR3 DNA follows: TGTGCCAGCAGCTCACGGGACAGGGTGAGATACGAGCAGTACTTC.